A selection of T cell receptor beta chains follows, all from one sample in a study of graft-versus-host responses after intestinal transplantation. Their target antigens are unknown. Method: immunoSEQ multiplex PCR; TCRdb's copy keeps in-frame clones and lacks some. The profile shows some 90,000 clones, around nine tenths of them singletons. The sample in question was unstimulated CD8+ T cells sorted from spleen or lymph node cells, obtained before intestinal transplant. Every receptor here comes from a human donor who received an intestinal transplant. Both conserved end residues are part of each CDR3. Each record gives: J gene, D gene, V gene, clone size, CDR3 DNA, CDR3 protein. D genes are given only for firm matches. Expanded clones are given a class, and other clones once, few, many or no size at all.

J: TRBJ2-5
D: TRBD2
V: TRBV9
size: .
DNA: TGTGCCAGCAGCGAGGCGGGGGGAGGGTGGAGAGAGACCCAGTACTTC
CDR3: CASSEAGGGWRETQYF

J: TRBJ1-5
D: .
V: TRBV28
size: .
DNA: TGTGCCAGCAGTTTATCAGGGAGCAATCAGCCCCAGCATTTT
CDR3: CASSLSGSNQPQHF

J: TRBJ2-1
D: .
V: TRBV12-2
size: once
DNA: TGTGCAAGTCGCCCGTGCTTTAGGCCCGACAATGAGCAGTTCTTC
CDR3: CASRPCFRPDNEQFF

J: TRBJ2-1
D: .
V: TRBV9
size: .
DNA: TGTGCCAGCAGCCCCAGTTGGGGCAATGAGCAGTTCTTC
CDR3: CASSPSWGNEQFF

J: TRBJ2-7
D: TRBD2
V: TRBV6-6
size: .
DNA: TGTGCCAGCAGTTACCAGCGGGGGGCTTACTACGAGCAGTACTTC
CDR3: CASSYQRGAYYEQYF

J: TRBJ1-1
D: .
V: TRBV7-3
size: once
DNA: TGTGCCAGCAGCTTATCGGAGCCATCCCAGAGGTTCTTT
CDR3: CASSLSEPSQRFF

J: TRBJ2-3
D: .
V: TRBV7-6
size: .
DNA: TGTGCCAGCAGCCGGGACCCAGGGGAGGATACGCAGTATTTT
CDR3: CASSRDPGEDTQYF

J: TRBJ2-7
D: .
V: TRBV6-5
size: once
DNA: TGTGCCAGCAGCCGCGTTGGCTACGAGCAGTACTTC
CDR3: CASSRVGYEQYF

J: TRBJ1-5
D: .
V: TRBV19
size: .
DNA: TGTGCCAGTAGTATCCTGCCAGGGTTCAATCAGCCCCAGCATTTT
CDR3: CASSILPGFNQPQHF

J: TRBJ2-1
D: TRBD2
V: TRBV13
size: once
DNA: TGTGCCAGCAGCTTAGATCTGACTAGCGGGGCCTATGAGCAGTTCTTC
CDR3: CASSLDLTSGAYEQFF

J: TRBJ2-7
D: .
V: TRBV11-2
size: .
DNA: TGTGCCAGCAGCTTCCCTAGGGTAGCGGCCAAACGGCTCTCCTACGAGCAGTACTTC
CDR3: CASSFPRVAAKRLSYEQYF

J: TRBJ2-5
D: .
V: TRBV9
size: .
DNA: TGTGCCAGCAGCCCCTGGGACTTCGGGGACCAGTACTTC
CDR3: CASSPWDFGDQYF

J: TRBJ2-7
D: .
V: TRBV7-6
size: .
DNA: TGTGCCAGCAGCGCCAGCCTTTCCTACGAGCAGTACTTC
CDR3: CASSASLSYEQYF

J: TRBJ1-6
D: .
V: TRBV28
size: .
DNA: TGTGCCAGCAGCTCACCCCCCAGCTCCTATAATTCACCCCTCCACTTT
CDR3: CASSSPPSSYNSPLHF

J: TRBJ1-1
D: .
V: TRBV27
size: once
DNA: TGTGCCAGCAGTTTATCGGGAGGGGGTGAGGGCACTGAAGCTTTCTTT
CDR3: CASSLSGGGEGTEAFF

J: TRBJ2-1
D: .
V: TRBV15
size: .
DNA: TGTGCCACCAGCAGAGGACATTTGGGCTCCACCTACAATGAGCAGTTCTTC
CDR3: CATSRGHLGSTYNEQFF

J: TRBJ2-7
D: TRBD2
V: TRBV13
size: few
DNA: TGTGCCAGCAGCTTAGGTCTAGCGGCCCCCTACGAGCAGTACTTC
CDR3: CASSLGLAAPYEQYF

J: TRBJ2-1
D: .
V: TRBV5-4
size: .
DNA: TGTGCCAGCACCCTAGAGGGCGGGGAAGAGTTCTTC
CDR3: CASTLEGGEEFF

J: TRBJ2-7
D: TRBD1
V: TRBV6-1
size: .
DNA: TGTGCCAGCAGTGAAGCGACCGGGACAGGGTCCTACGAGCAGTACTTC
CDR3: CASSEATGTGSYEQYF

J: TRBJ1-2
D: .
V: TRBV27
size: .
DNA: TGTGCCAGCAGTTTTGGGGGCGCCGATGGCTACACCTTC
CDR3: CASSFGGADGYTF

J: TRBJ2-2
D: TRBD2
V: TRBV7-9
size: .
DNA: TGTGCCAGCAGCTTATCTATGGGACTAGCGGGAGAAAGCACCGGGGAGCTGTTTTTT
CDR3: CASSLSMGLAGESTGELFF

J: TRBJ2-6
D: .
V: TRBV6-5
size: .
DNA: TGTGCCAGCAGTGGAGATATCTCTGGGGCCAACGTCCTGACTTTC
CDR3: CASSGDISGANVLTF

J: TRBJ2-3
D: .
V: TRBV7-2
size: .
DNA: TGTGCCACCAGCCTAGCGATCGAAGATACGCAGTATTTT
CDR3: CATSLAIEDTQYF

J: TRBJ2-3
D: .
V: TRBV19
size: .
DNA: TGTGCCAGTAGTCCCCAAAGCGGGTGGCTCACAGATACGCAGTATTTT
CDR3: CASSPQSGWLTDTQYF

J: TRBJ2-3
D: TRBD2
V: TRBV10-1
size: few
DNA: TGCGCCAGCAGTGAGCGGAAGCGGGAGTCAACAGATACGCAGTATTTT
CDR3: CASSERKRESTDTQYF

J: TRBJ2-5
D: TRBD1
V: TRBV5-1
size: .
DNA: TGCGCCAGCAGCCCCAAACAGGGGCAAGAGACCCAGTACTTC
CDR3: CASSPKQGQETQYF

J: TRBJ1-6
D: .
V: TRBV7-9
size: few
DNA: TGTGCCAGCAGTCTCACAGGGACCGGTAATTCACCCCTCCACTTT
CDR3: CASSLTGTGNSPLHF